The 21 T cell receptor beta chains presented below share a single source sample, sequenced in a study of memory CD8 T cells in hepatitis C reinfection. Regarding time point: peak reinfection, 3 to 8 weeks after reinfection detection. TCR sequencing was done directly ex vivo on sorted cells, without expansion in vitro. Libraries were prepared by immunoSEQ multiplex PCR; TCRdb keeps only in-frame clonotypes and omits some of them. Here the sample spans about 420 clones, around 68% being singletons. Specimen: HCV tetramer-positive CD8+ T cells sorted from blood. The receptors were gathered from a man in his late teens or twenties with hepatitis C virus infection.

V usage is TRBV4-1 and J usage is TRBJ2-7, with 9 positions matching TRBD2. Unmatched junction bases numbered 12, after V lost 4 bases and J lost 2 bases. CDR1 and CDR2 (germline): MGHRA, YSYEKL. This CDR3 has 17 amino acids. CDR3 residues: CASSPSSLAGTPYEQYF. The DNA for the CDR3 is TGCGCCAGCAGCCCCTCAAGTCTAGCGGGGACACCCTACGAGCAGTACTTC.

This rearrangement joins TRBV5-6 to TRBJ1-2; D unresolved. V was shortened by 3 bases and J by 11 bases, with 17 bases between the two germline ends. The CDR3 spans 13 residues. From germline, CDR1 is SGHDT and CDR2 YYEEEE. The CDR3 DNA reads TGTGCCAGCAGCTCCGGGGTAGCCATGGAGTACACCTTC. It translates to CASSSGVAMEYTF.

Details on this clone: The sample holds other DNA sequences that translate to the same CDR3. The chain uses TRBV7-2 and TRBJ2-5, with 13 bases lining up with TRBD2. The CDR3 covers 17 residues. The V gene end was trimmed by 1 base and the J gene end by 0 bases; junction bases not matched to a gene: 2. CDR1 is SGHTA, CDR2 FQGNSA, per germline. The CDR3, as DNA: TGTGCCAGCAGCTTAGAGACTAGCGGGGGGTACCAAGAGACCCAGTACTTC. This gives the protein CASSLETSGGYQETQYF.

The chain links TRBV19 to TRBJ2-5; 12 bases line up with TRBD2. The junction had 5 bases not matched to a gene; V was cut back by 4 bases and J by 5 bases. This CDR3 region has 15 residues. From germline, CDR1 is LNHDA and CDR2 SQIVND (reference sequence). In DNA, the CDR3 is TGTGCCAGTAGTACGACTAGCGGGAGCTGGGAGACCCAGTACTTC. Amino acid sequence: CASSTTSGSWETQYF. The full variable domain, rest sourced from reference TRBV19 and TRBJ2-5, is DGGITQSPKYLFRKEGQNVTLSCEQNLNHDAMYWYRQDPGQGLRLIYYSQIVNDFQKGDIAEGYSVSREKKESFPLTVTSAQKNPTAFYLCASSTTSGSWETQYFGPGTRLLVL.

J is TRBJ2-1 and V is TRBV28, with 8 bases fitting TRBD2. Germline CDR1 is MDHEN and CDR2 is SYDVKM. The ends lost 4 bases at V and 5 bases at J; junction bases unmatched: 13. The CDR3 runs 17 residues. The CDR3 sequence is CASSSLAGRGVHNEQFF. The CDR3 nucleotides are TGTGCCAGCAGTTCCTTAGCGGGGAGAGGGGTACACAATGAGCAGTTCTTC.

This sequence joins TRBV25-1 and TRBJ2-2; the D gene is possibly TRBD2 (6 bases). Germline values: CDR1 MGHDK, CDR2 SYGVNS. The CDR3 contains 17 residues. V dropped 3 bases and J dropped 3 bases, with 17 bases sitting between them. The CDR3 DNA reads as TGTGCCAGCAGTGAGACCCTGGGACTCTCTTACACCGGGGAGCTGTTTTTT. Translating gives CASSETLGLSYTGELFF. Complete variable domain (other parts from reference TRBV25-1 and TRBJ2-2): EADIYQTPRYLVIGTGKKITLECSQTMGHDKMYWYQQDPGMELHLIHYSYGVNSTEKGDLSSESTVSRIRTEHFPLTLESARPSHTSQYLCASSETLGLSYTGELFFGEGSRLTVL.

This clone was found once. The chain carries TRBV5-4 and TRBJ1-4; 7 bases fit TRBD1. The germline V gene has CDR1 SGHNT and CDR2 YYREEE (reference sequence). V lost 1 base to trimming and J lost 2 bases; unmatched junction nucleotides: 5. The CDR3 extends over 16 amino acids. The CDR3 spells CASSLRGGPTNEKLFF. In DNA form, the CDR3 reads TGTGCCAGCAGCTTGAGAGGGGGCCCTACTAATGAAAAACTGTTTTTT.

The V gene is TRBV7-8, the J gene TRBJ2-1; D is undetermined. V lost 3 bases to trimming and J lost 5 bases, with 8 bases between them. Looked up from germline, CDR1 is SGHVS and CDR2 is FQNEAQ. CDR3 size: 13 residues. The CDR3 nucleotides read TGTGCCAGCAGCTTGCCAGTAAACAATGAGCAGTTCTTC. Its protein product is CASSLPVNNEQFF.

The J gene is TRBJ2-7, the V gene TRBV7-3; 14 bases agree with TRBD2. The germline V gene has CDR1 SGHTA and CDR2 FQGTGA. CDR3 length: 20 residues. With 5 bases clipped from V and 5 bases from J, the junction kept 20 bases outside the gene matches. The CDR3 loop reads CASSPDPGLAGVTMGNEQYF. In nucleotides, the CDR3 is TGTGCCAGCAGCCCAGACCCGGGACTAGCGGGAGTTACGATGGGGAACGAGCAGTACTTC.

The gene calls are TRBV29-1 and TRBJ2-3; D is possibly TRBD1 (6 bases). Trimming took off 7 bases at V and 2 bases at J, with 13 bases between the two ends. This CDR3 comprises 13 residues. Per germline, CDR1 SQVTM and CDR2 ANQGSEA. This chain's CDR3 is CSAITGSTDTQYF. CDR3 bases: TGCAGCGCCATCACAGGGTCCACAGATACGCAGTATTTT.

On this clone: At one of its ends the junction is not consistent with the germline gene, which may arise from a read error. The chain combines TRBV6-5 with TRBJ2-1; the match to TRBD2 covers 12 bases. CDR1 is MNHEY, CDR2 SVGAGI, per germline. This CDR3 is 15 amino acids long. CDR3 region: CTSIRLAGEPNEQFF. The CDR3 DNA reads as TGTACCAGCATCCGACTAGCGGGGGAACCCAATGAGCAGTTCTTC.

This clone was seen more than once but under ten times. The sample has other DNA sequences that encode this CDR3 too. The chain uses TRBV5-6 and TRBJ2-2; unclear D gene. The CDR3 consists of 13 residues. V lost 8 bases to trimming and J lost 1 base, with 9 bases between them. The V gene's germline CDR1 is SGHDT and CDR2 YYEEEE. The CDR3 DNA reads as TGTGCCAGTAGAAGAGGGAACACCGGGGAGCTGTTTTTT. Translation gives CASRRGNTGELFF.

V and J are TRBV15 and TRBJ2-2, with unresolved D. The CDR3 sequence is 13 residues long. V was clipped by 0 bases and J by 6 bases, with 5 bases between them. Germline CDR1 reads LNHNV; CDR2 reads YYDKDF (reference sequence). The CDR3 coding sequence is TGTGCCACCAGCAGAGACAGTGCCGGGGAGCTGTTTTTT. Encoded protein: CATSRDSAGELFF.

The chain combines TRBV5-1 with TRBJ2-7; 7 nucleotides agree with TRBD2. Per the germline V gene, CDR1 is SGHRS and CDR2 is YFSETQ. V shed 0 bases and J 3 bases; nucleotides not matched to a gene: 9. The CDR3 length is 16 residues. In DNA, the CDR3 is TGCGCCAGCAGCTTGGGAGTGGGCGGGAGCTACTACGAGCAGTACTTC. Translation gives CASSLGVGGSYYEQYF.

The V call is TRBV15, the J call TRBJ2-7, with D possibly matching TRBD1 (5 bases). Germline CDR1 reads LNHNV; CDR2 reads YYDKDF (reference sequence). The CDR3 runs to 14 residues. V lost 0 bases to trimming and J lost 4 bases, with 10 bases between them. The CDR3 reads CATSRDGQFYEQYF. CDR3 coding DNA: TGTGCCACCAGCAGAGACGGACAATTTTACGAGCAGTACTTC. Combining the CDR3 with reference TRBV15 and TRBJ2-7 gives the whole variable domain DAMVIQNPRYQVTQFGKPVTLSCSQTLNHNVMYWYQQKSSQAPKLLFHYYDKDFNNEADTPDNFQSRRPNTSFCFLDIRSPGLGDTAMYLCATSRDGQFYEQYFGPGTRLTVT.

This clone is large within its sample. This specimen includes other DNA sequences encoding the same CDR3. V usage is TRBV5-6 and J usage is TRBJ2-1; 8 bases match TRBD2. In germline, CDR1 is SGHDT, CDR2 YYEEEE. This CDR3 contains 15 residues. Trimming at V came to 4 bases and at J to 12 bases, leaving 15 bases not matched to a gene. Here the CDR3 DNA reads TGTGCCAGCAGCCATACTAGACGGGAGGGCCTAGGGCAGTTCTTC. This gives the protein CASSHTRREGLGQFF.

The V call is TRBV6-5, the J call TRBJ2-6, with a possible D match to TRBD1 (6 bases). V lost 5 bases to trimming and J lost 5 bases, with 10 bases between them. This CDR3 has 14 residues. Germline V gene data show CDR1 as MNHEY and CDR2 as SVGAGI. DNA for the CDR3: TGTGCCAGCAGTGACAGGTTAAGGGCCAACGTCCTGACTTTC. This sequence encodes CASSDRLRANVLTF.

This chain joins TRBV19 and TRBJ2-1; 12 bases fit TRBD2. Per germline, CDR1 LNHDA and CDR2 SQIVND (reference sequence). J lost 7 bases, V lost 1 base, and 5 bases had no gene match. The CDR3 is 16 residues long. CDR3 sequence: CASSIGLAGERNEQFF. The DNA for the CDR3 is TGTGCCAGTAGTATAGGACTAGCGGGAGAACGGAATGAGCAGTTCTTC.

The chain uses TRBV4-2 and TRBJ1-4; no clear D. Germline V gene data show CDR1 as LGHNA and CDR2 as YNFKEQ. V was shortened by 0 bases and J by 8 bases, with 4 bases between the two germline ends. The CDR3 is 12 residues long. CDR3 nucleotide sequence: TGTGCCAGCAGCCAAGATCGGGAAAAACTGTTTTTT. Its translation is CASSQDREKLFF.

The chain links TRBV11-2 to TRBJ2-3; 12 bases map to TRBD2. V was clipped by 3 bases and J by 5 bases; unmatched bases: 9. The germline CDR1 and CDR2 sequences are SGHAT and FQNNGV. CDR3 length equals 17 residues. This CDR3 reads CASSFEILAGGRDTQYF. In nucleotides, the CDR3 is TGTGCCAGCAGCTTTGAAATCCTAGCGGGGGGGAGAGATACGCAGTATTTT.

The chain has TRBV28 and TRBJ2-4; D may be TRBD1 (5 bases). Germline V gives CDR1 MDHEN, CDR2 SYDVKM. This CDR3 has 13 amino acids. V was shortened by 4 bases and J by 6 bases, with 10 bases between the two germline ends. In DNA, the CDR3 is TGTGCCAGCAGTTCCCATCAGGGAAACATTCAGTACTTC. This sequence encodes CASSSHQGNIQYF.